Below, 24 T cell receptor beta chains from the same sample are listed, as sequenced in a study of T and B cells in COVID-19 patients. BIOMED2 TRB-A/B primer pools were used in multiplex TRB PCR. TCRdb independently ran MiXCR on the multiplex PCR reads; one entry per CDR3 protein. The data contain under 13,000 distinct CDR3 sequences, roughly 30% of them singletons. Each TRB amplification used about 250-550 ng of genomic DNA from blood. Material for sequencing was blood. The receptors here all came from a human donor with active COVID-19.

The chain joins TRBV6-1 to TRBJ1-2; D ambiguous. V gave up 10 bases and J gave up 1 base, with 7 bases separating them. The CDR3 loop spans 11 amino acids. Per the germline V gene, CDR1 is MNHNS and CDR2 is SASEGT. The CDR3 DNA is TGTGCCATCGGGCGTAACTATGGCTACACCTTC. Translated: CAIGRNYGYTF.

The chain combines TRBV7-9 with TRBJ1-1; 8 nucleotides line up with TRBD1. The CDR3 spans 14 residues. Germline trimming cut 5 bases from V and 0 bases from J; bases unmatched to any gene: 2. Germline loops: CDR1 SEHNR, CDR2 FQNEAQ (reference sequence). The CDR3 sequence is CASSLTGVNTEAFF. Written as DNA, the CDR3 is TGTGCCAGCAGCCTGACAGGGGTGAACACTGAAGCTTTCTTT.

Of note for this clonotype: The junction departs from the called germline gene at one end, perhaps through a read error. The V call is TRBV6-5, the J call TRBJ2-7; 8 nucleotides agree with TRBD1. There are 15 residues in the CDR3. CDR1 and CDR2 (germline): MNHEY, SVGAGI. The CDR3 sequence: CASNYGQGGRNEQYF. CDR3 bases: TGTGCCAGCAATTACGGACAGGGCGGACGCAACGAGCAGTACTTC.

The chain recombines TRBV6-5 with TRBJ2-1; the match to TRBD2 covers 7 bases. The trim removed 2 bases at V and 0 bases at J, leaving 7 bases unmatched. CDR3 length: 17 residues. The V gene's germline CDR1 is MNHEY and CDR2 SVGAGI. CDR3 loop: CASSYSGAGVSYNEQFF. CDR3 bases: TGTGCCAGCAGTTACAGCGGGGCGGGGGTCTCCTACAATGAGCAGTTCTTC.

The V gene is TRBV6-1, the J gene TRBJ2-3; D is perhaps TRBD1 (7 bases). Germline loops: CDR1 MNHNS, CDR2 SASEGT. V lost 6 bases, J lost 4 bases, and 14 bases lay in between. This CDR3 contains 14 residues. The CDR3 sequence is CASRSRGASDTQYF. CDR3 nucleotide sequence: TGTGCCAGCAGGAGCAGGGGGGCCTCAGATACGCAGTATTTT.

The chain is built from TRBV12-3 or TRBV12-4 and TRBJ1-2, with D unresolved. The CDR3 has 14 amino acids. The ends were cut back, 2 bases at V and 4 bases at J, with 11 bases in the middle. CDR3 sequence reads: CASSLTGRSYGYTF. The CDR3 coding sequence is TGTGCCAGCAGTTTAACGGGCAGATCCTATGGCTACACCTTC.

V usage is TRBV19 and J usage is TRBJ2-7; TRBD1 matches at 8 bases. CDR1 LNHDA and CDR2 SQIVND come from the germline V gene (reference sequence). The J segment lost 3 bases and the V segment lost 7 bases, leaving 5 bases of the junction unmatched. The CDR3 sequence is 13 residues long. The CDR3 loop reads CASTTGTGYEQYF. CDR3 coding DNA: TGTGCCAGTACCACCGGGACAGGCTACGAGCAGTACTTC.

With regard to this clonotype: Relative to the germline gene, one junction end is altered; a read error may explain this. The chain joins TRBV5-6 to TRBJ2-3, with 7 nucleotides matching TRBD2. CDR1 is SGHDT, CDR2 YYEEEE, per germline. This CDR3 contains 16 residues. The CDR3 DNA reads as TGTGCCAGCGGCTTGATTCGGACTAGTGCCGCAGATACGCAGTATTTT. The encoded protein is CASGLIRTSAADTQYF.

Within the sample, this clonotype is medium-sized (0.01 to 0.1%). The V and J genes are TRBV18 and TRBJ1-4; D may be TRBD1 (6 bases). Trimming removed 2 bases from V and 5 bases from J, with 9 bases in between. Germline loops: CDR1 KGHSH, CDR2 LQKENI. The CDR3 has 14 residues. The CDR3 is CASSPSTGNEKLFF. The CDR3 DNA reads TGTGCCAGCTCACCATCTACAGGGAATGAAAAACTGTTTTTT.

The V and J genes are TRBV20-1 and TRBJ1-2; TRBD1 might be the D (5 bases). V was trimmed by 0 bases and J by 2 bases, leaving 13 bases between them. The CDR3 length is 15 residues. CDR1 is DFQATT, CDR2 SNEGSKA, per germline (reference sequence). The CDR3 DNA sequence: TGCAGTGCTAGAGATCTGGCAGGGCCCAACTATGGCTACACCTTC. Its protein product is CSARDLAGPNYGYTF.

The chain recombines TRBV12-3 or TRBV12-4 with TRBJ2-7, with 7 bases lining up with TRBD2. The CDR3 is 14 residues long. V gave up 1 base and J gave up 5 bases; unmatched junction bases: 5. This CDR3 reads CASSLGGGLDEQYF. The CDR3 region has the DNA TGTGCCAGCAGTTTAGGGGGGGGTCTTGACGAGCAGTACTTC.

This clonotype has a handful of counts. The chain combines TRBV6-2 or TRBV6-3 with TRBJ2-7; no clear D gene. The CDR3 totals 14 residues. Germline V gives CDR1 MNHEY, CDR2 SVGEGT. Trimming left V 3 bases short and J 0 bases short, with 9 bases between. This chain's CDR3 is CASSYSSGSYEQYF. DNA for the CDR3: TGTGCCAGCAGTTATTCCAGTGGCTCCTACGAGCAGTACTTC.

Only one count was recorded for this clonotype. This may stem from a read error, because a much larger clone lies one nucleotide away. V gene TRBV6-5 combines with J gene TRBJ2-6, with D maybe TRBD1 (5 bases). CDR1 MNHEY and CDR2 SVGAGI come from the germline V gene. The CDR3 is 15 amino acids. Here the CDR3 DNA reads TGTGCCAGCAGTAGCAGGGAAACTGGGGCCAGCGTCCTGACTTTC. It codes for CASSSRETGASVLTF.

The V and J genes are TRBV27 and TRBJ1-5, with TRBD1 matching over 9 bases. Losses at the gene ends were 6 bases for V and 5 bases for J; bases not matched to a gene: 8. The CDR3 is 15 residues long. Germline CDR1 and CDR2: MNHEY and SMNVEV (reference sequence). CDR3 protein: CASSLAWTGDQPQHF. In nucleotides, the CDR3 is TGTGCCAGCAGCTTAGCCTGGACAGGGGATCAGCCCCAGCATTTT.

The chain carries TRBV7-2 and TRBJ2-7; D unresolved. The CDR3 extends over 13 amino acids. Trimming stripped 1 base from V and 4 bases from J, with 8 bases between. In germline, CDR1 is SGHTA, CDR2 FQGNSA. CDR3 sequence: CASSLVGPYEQYF. In DNA form, the CDR3 reads TGTGCCAGCAGCTTAGTCGGGCCTTACGAGCAGTACTTC.

Details on this clonotype: A much bigger clone sits one base away, suggesting this may be a read error. This chain uses TRBV18 with TRBJ2-5; 7 nucleotides match TRBD1. This CDR3 contains 15 residues. Germline loops: CDR1 KGHSH, CDR2 LQKENI. The V segment lost 3 bases and the J segment 5 bases; nucleotides outside the gene matches: 9. Here the CDR3 DNA reads TGTGCCAGCTCACCCTCGTGGATCAGGGGGGAGACCCAGTACTTC. Translating gives CASSPSWIRGETQYF.

This clonotype was recorded a few times. This chain links TRBV12-3 or TRBV12-4 with TRBJ1-4; D not certain. The CDR3 runs 13 residues. Trimming removed 6 bases from V and 6 bases from J, with 11 bases in between. The CDR3 spells CASRRGSDEKLFF. CDR3 DNA: TGTGCCAGCAGACGAGGTTCTGATGAAAAACTGTTTTTT.

This clonotype was picked up a small number of times. CDR3 nucleotide sequence: TGTGCCAGCAGTGAAGGGGTAGCCCGTTGGAGGTATAATTCACCCCTCCACTTT. Translated, it gives CASSEGVARWRYNSPLHF. This rearrangement joins TRBV6-1 to TRBJ1-6; D is unclear. CDR1 is MNHNS and CDR2 is SASEGT in the germline V gene. CDR3 length: 18 amino acids. Trimming left V 1 base short and J 4 bases short, with 17 bases between.

This clonotype is medium-sized (0.01 to 0.1%). The gene calls are TRBV19 and TRBJ2-3, with D perhaps given as TRBD1 or TRBD2 (5 bases each). Trimming left V 6 bases short and J 2 bases short, with 12 bases between. Germline CDR1 is LNHDA and CDR2 is SQIVND (reference sequence). CDR3 length equals 14 residues. CDR3 DNA: TGTGCCAGTAGGCCAAGGGGAGCCACAGATACGCAGTATTTT. Protein: CASRPRGATDTQYF.

The chain carries TRBV20-1 and TRBJ2-2; 11 nucleotides match TRBD2. The CDR3 consists of 14 residues. V shed 3 bases and J 7 bases; nucleotides not matched to a gene: 4. Germline assignment: CDR1 DFQATT and CDR2 SNEGSKA (reference sequence). The CDR3 here is CSASGTSGYGELFF. The CDR3 nucleotides read TGCAGTGCTAGTGGGACTAGCGGATACGGGGAGCTGTTTTTT.

This clonotype ranks as medium-sized (0.01 to 0.1%). This chain connects TRBV29-1 to TRBJ1-3; D unclear. CDR1 and CDR2 (germline): SQVTM, ANQGSEA. Trimming cost V 7 bases and J 4 bases, with 14 bases left between them. The CDR3 spans 13 residues. CDR3 nucleotide sequence: TGCAGCGCTCGAGGGCAATGGGGAAACACCATATATTTT. This translates into CSARGQWGNTIYF.

This clonotype was found a few times. The rearrangement links TRBV5-5 to TRBJ1-2; D ambiguous. The CDR3 spans 13 residues. V was clipped by 4 bases and J by 0 bases, with 7 bases between them. The germline CDR1 and CDR2 sequences are SGHKS and YYEKEE (reference sequence). The CDR3 nucleotides are TGTGCCAGCAGCGGGAACCCTAACTATGGCTACACCTTC. Residues: CASSGNPNYGYTF.

The CDR3 coding sequence is TGTGCCAGCAGCTTAGTGAAGGGCCAAGGGAATGAGCAGTTCTTC. Translating it yields CASSLVKGQGNEQFF. The chain recombines TRBV11-2 with TRBJ2-1; D is unclear. This CDR3 has 15 residues. The V and J ends lost 1 base and 7 bases respectively, with 14 bases between them. The germline gives CDR1 SGHAT, CDR2 FQNNGV. Based on the CDR3 plus reference TRBV11-2 and TRBJ2-1, the full variable domain is EAGVAQSPRYKIIEKRQSVAFWCNPISGHATLYWYQQILGQGPKLLIQFQNNGVVDDSQLPKDRFSAERLKGVDSTLKIQPAKLEDSAVYLCASSLVKGQGNEQFFGPGTRLTVL.

This clonotype was found a few times. The gene calls are TRBV10-3 and TRBJ1-2; TRBD1 is a possible D gene (5 bases). Trimming shortened V by 3 bases and J by 3 bases, and 14 bases separated the two germline ends. This CDR3 region has 15 residues. The V gene's germline CDR1 is ENHRY and CDR2 SYGVKD. The CDR3 region is CAISELGQRDYGYTF. CDR3 sequence (DNA): TGTGCCATCAGTGAATTGGGGCAACGGGACTATGGCTACACCTTC.